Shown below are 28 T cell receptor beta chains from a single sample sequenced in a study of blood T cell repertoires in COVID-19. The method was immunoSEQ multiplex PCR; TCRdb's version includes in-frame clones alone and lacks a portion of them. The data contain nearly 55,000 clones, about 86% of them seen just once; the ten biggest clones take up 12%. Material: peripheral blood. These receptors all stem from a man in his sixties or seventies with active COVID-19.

The CDR3 spells CASSQGHSRASYEQYF. CDR3 bases: TGCGCCAGCAGCCAAGGCCACAGCAGAGCTTCCTACGAGCAGTACTTC. This chain joins TRBV4-1 and TRBJ2-7; D remains ambiguous. Per the germline V gene, CDR1 is MGHRA and CDR2 is YSYEKL. Trimming took off 1 base at V and 1 base at J, with 14 bases between the two ends. This CDR3 has 16 residues.

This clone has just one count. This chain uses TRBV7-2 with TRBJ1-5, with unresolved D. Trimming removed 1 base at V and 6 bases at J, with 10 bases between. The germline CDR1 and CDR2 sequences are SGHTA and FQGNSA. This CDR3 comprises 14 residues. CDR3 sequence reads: CASSLGRKIQPQHF. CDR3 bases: TGTGCCAGCAGCTTAGGGAGGAAGATTCAGCCCCAGCATTTT.

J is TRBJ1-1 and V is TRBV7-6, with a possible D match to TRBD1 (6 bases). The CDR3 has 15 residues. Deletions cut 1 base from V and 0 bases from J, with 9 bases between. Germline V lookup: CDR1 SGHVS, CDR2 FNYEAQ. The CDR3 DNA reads TGTGCCAGCAGCTTAGAACAGGGTATGAACACTGAAGCTTTCTTT. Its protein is CASSLEQGMNTEAFF.

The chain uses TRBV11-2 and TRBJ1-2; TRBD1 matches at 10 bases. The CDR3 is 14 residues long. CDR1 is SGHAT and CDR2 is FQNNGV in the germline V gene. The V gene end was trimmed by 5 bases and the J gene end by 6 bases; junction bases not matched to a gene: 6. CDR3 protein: CASSPLTGGDGYTF. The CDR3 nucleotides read TGTGCCAGCAGCCCTCTGACAGGGGGCGATGGCTACACCTTC.

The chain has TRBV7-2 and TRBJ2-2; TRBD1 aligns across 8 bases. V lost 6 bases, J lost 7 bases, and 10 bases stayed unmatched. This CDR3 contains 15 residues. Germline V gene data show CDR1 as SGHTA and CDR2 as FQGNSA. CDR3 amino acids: CTSSQGAGRFGELFF. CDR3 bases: TGTACCAGCAGTCAGGGGGCAGGGAGGTTCGGGGAGCTGTTTTTT. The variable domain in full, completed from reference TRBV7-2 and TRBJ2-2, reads GAGVSQSPSNKVTEKGKDVELRCDPISGHTALYWYRQSLGQGLEFLIYFQGNSAPDKSGLPSDRFSAERTGGSVSTLTIQRTQQEDSAVYLCTSSQGAGRFGELFFGEGSRLTVL.

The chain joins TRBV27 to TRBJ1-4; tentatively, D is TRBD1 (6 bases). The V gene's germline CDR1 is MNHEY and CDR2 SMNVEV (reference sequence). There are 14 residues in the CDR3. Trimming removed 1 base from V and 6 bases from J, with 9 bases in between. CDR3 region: CASSLWGRDEKLFF. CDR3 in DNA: TGTGCCAGCAGTTTATGGGGGCGGGATGAAAAACTGTTTTTT.

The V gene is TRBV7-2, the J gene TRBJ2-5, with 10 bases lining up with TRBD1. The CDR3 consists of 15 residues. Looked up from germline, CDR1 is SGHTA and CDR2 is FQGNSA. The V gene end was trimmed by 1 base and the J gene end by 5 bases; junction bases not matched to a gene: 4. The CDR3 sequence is CASSLGQDRGETQYF. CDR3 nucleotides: TGTGCCAGCAGCTTAGGTCAGGACAGGGGGGAGACCCAGTACTTC.

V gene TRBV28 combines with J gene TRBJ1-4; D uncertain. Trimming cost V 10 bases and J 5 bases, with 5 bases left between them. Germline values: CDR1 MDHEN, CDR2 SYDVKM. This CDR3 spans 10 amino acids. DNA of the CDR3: TGTGCCACCTTGAATGAAAAACTGTTTTTT. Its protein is CATLNEKLFF. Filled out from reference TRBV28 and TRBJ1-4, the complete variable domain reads DVKVTQSSRYLVKRTGEKVFLECVQDMDHENMFWYRQDPGLGLRLIYFSYDVKMKEKGDIPEGYSVSREKKERFSLILESASTNQTSMYLCATLNEKLFFGSGTQLSVL.

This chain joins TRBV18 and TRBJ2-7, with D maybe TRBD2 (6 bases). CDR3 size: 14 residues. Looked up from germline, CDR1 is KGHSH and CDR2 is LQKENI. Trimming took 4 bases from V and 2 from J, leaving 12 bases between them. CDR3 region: CASSQGTGPYEQYF. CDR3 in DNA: TGTGCCAGCTCACAGGGGACTGGCCCCTACGAGCAGTACTTC. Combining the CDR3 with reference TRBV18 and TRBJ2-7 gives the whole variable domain NAGVMQNPRHLVRRRGQEARLRCSPMKGHSHVYWYRQLPEEGLKFMVYLQKENIIDESGMPKERFSAEFPKEGPSILRIQQVVRGDSAAYFCASSQGTGPYEQYFGPGTRLTVT.

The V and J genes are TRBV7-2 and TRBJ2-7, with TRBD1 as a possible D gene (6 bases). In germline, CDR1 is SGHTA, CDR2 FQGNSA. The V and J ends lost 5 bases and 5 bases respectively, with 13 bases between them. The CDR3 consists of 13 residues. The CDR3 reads CASSIDRSHEQYF. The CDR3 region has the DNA TGTGCCAGCAGCATCGACAGGTCCCACGAGCAGTACTTC.

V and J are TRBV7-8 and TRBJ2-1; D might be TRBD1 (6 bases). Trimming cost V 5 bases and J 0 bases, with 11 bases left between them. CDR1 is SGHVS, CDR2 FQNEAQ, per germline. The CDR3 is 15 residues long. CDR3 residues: CASSQGSSSYNEQFF. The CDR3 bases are TGTGCCAGCAGCCAGGGGTCTAGCTCCTACAATGAGCAGTTCTTC.

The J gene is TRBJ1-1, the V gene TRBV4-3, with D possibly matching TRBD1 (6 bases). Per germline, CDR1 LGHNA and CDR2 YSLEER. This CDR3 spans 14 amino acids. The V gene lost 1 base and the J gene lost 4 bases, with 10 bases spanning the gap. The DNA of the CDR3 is TGCGCCAGCAGCCAAGTTGGGGGGGCCACTGAAGCTTTCTTT. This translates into CASSQVGGATEAFF.

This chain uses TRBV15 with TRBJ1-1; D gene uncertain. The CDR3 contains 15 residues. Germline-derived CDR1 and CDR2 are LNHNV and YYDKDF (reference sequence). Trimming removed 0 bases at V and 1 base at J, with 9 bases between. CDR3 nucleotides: TGTGCCACCAGCAGAGAGAACAGTAAGAACACTGAAGCTTTCTTT. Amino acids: CATSRENSKNTEAFF.

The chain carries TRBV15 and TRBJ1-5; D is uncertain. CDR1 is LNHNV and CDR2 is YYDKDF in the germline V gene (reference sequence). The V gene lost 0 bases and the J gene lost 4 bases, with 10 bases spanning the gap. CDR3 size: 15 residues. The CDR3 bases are TGTGCCACCAGCAGAGATCAGAGAGGGAATCAGCCCCAGCATTTT. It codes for CATSRDQRGNQPQHF.

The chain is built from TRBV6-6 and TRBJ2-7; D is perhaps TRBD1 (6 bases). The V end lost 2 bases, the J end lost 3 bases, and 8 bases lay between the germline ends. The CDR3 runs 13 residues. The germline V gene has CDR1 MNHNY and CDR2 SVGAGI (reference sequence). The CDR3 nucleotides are TGTGCCAGCAGTTACCGGGACAACTACGAGCAGTACTTC. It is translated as CASSYRDNYEQYF.

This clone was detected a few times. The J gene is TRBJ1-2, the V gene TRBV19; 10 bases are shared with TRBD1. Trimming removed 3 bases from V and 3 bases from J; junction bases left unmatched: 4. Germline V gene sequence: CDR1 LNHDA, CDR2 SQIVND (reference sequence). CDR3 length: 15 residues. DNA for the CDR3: TGTGCCAGTAGTATGGGGACAGGGGCCGACTATGGCTACACCTTC. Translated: CASSMGTGADYGYTF.

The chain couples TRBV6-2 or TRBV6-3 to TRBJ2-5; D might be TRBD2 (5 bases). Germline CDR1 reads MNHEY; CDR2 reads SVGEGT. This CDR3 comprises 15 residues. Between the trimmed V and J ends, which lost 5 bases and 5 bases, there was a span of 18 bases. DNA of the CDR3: TGTGCCAGCAGTCCATTACGGGGTTACTTTGAGACCCAGTACTTC. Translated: CASSPLRGYFETQYF.

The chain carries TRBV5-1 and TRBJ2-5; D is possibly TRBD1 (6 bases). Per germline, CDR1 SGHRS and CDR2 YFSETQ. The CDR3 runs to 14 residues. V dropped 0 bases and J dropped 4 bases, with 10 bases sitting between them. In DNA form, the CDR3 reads TGCGCCAGCAGCTTGGAAGGGGGTGGAGAGACCCAGTACTTC. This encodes CASSLEGGGETQYF.

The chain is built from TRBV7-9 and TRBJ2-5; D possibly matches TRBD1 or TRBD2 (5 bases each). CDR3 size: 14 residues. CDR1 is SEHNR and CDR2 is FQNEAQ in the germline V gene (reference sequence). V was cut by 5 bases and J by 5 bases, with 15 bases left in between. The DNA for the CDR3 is TGTGCCAGCAGCCTAGGGGCTAGCTGGGAGACCCAGTACTTC. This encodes CASSLGASWETQYF.

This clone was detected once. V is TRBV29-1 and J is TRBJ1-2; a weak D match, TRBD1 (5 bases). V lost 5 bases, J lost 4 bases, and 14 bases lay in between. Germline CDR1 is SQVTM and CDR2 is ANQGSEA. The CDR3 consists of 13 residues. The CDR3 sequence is CSVPIKGLYGYTF. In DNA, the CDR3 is TGCAGCGTTCCCATCAAGGGGCTCTATGGCTACACCTTC.

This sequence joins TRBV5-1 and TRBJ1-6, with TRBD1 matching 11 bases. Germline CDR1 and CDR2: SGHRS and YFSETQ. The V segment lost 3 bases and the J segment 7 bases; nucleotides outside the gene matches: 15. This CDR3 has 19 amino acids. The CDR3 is CASSSREMDRGRVNSPLHF. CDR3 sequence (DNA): TGCGCCAGCAGCTCACGAGAGATGGACAGGGGGCGTGTGAATTCACCCCTCCACTTT.

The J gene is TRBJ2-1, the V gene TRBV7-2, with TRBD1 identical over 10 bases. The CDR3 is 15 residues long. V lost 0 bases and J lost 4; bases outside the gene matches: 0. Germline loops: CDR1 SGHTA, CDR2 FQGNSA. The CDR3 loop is CASSLAGQGYNEQFF. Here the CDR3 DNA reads TGTGCCAGCAGCTTAGCGGGACAGGGGTACAATGAGCAGTTCTTC.

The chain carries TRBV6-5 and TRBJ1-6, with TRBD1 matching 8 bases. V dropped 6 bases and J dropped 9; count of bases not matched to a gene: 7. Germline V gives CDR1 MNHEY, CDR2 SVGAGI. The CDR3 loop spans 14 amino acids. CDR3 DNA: TGTGCCAGCAGGGCTGACAGGGGTAGTTCACCCCTCCACTTT. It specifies CASRADRGSSPLHF.

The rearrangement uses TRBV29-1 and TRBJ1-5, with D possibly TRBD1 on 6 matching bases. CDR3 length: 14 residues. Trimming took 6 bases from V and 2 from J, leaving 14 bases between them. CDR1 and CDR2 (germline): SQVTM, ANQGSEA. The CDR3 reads CSVGGAGGNQPQHF. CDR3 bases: TGCAGCGTCGGGGGGGCCGGTGGCAATCAGCCCCAGCATTTT.

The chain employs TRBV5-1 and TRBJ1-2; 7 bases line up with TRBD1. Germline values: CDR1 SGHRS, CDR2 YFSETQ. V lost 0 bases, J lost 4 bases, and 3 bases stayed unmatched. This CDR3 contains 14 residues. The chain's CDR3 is CASSLEGQSYGYTF. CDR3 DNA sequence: TGCGCCAGCAGCTTGGAGGGACAGAGCTATGGCTACACCTTC.

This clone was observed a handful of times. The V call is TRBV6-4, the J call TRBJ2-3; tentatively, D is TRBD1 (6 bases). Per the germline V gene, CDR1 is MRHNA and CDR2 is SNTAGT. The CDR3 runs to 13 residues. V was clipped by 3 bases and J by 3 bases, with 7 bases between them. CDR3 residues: CASSETGTDTQYF. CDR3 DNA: TGTGCCAGCAGTGAAACAGGGACAGATACGCAGTATTTT.

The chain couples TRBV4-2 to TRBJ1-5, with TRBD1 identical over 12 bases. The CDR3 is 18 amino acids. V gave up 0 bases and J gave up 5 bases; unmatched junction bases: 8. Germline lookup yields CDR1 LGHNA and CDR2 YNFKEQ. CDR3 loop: CASSQDAPGQGAYQPQHF. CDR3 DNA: TGTGCCAGCAGCCAAGACGCACCGGGACAGGGGGCTTATCAGCCCCAGCATTTT.

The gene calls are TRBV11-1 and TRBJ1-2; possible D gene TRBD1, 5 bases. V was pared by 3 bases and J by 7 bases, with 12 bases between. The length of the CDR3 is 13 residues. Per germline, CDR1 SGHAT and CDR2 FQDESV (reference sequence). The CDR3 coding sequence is TGTGCCAGCAGCTTCCAGGGTAGCTCTGGCTACACCTTC. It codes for CASSFQGSSGYTF.